A selection of T cell receptor beta chains follows, all from one sample in a study of blood T cells in healthy people across ages. MiXCR, applied by TCRdb to the 5' RACE reads, yields one record per CDR3 protein. The table records 920,000 or so distinct CDR3 sequences, roughly 45% of them present only once. Material for sequencing was blood. Receptors were obtained from a woman aged 60-75 years in good health. Each CDR3 is given with its conserved first and last residue. D genes are given only for firm matches.

d_call,v_call,cdr3_aa
NA,TRBV20-1,CSAIQGTGELFF
TRBD2,TRBV2,CASRETSGRETQYF
NA,TRBV4-1,CASSPLPQGRGELFF
TRBD2,TRBV6-5,CASKRLAGGRGETQYF
TRBD2,TRBV6-2/TRBV6-3,CASSYSETSASYNEQFF
TRBD2,TRBV6-6,CASSPGLAGLGKQYF
NA,TRBV29-1,CSAASSFTDTQYF
TRBD1,TRBV5-6,CASSAIGTGYYEQYF
TRBD2,TRBV28,CASLSGTYEQYF
TRBD2,TRBV27,CASSFEGGYRNEQFF
NA,TRBV11-1,CASSLGAVAGSYEQYF
TRBD1,TRBV27,CASSSRLTGENYGYTF
TRBD2,TRBV25-1,CASSGTIMRTQYF
TRBD1,TRBV20-1,CSASTGVGSNQPQHF
NA,TRBV21-1,CASSKALAPGRPYTDTQYF
NA,TRBV7-2,CASSPTRSNTKNIQYF
NA,TRBV27,CASSQGVNRDNEQFF
NA,TRBV9,CASSVTSNYNEQFF
NA,TRBV12-3/TRBV12-4,CASSLGSRGFGYTF
NA,TRBV21-1,CASSSDRVNEKLFF
NA,TRBV5-1,CASSLGVDYGYTF
NA,TRBV29-1,CSLILGETQYF
NA,TRBV2,CASSVGPLSQYF
TRBD1,TRBV7-9,CASSSSGGSEKLFF
TRBD2,TRBV5-1,CASSPGRAGVYEQFF
TRBD2,TRBV28,CASSSTSGRPYYEQYF
NA,TRBV14,CASSRRNYNEQFF
TRBD1,TRBV15,CATSYRTGAPSYGYTF
NA,TRBV4-1,CASSQREGYTF
NA,TRBV20-1,CSALLPGGGPYEQYF
TRBD2,TRBV7-2,CASSLYGTSAYNEQFF
NA,TRBV3-1,CASSPLPDEQFF
TRBD1,TRBV5-6,CASSLYQQGADYGYTF
NA,TRBV20-1,CSARMSGARKETQYF
TRBD1,TRBV5-1,CASRTTGETFYNEQFF
NA,TRBV12-3/TRBV12-4,CASSEGRRDWKADTQYF
TRBD1,TRBV20-1,CSARTGSSGNTIYF
NA,TRBV18,CASSRSGDYEQYF
NA,TRBV15,CATSRERKTQYF
NA,TRBV29-1,CSVVRSGSETQYF
NA,TRBV20-1,CSARVSGLTSYEQYF
NA,TRBV20-1,CSARDYGEAKNIQYF
TRBD2,TRBV20-1,CSARPLLAFLNEQFF
TRBD2,TRBV9,CASSALLAGTKETQYF
TRBD2,TRBV13,CASSLEGVGTSGADRQYNEQYF
TRBD2,TRBV7-2,CASSFSSSGTYEQYF
TRBD1,TRBV29-1,CSVNLPGRDRERRTYEQYF
NA,TRBV7-2,CASSSISSGHEQYF
NA,TRBV12-3/TRBV12-4,CASSQLGRRGDNEQFF
TRBD2,TRBV6-1,CASSGLGLAGGQQEQYF
TRBD2,TRBV7-4,CASSPGTSRRLTYEQYF
NA,TRBV4-2,CASSPPRTYEQYF
TRBD2,TRBV7-2,CASSFKREGGTQYF
NA,TRBV20-1,CSANWVEQFF
TRBD1,TRBV10-3,CAISEVADRVRNEQFF
NA,TRBV20-1,CSAIGPGETEQYF
TRBD2,TRBV20-1,CSARPRLAGTSGQYF
TRBD1,TRBV12-3/TRBV12-4,CASRDSSTYEQYF
NA,TRBV4-1,CASSQAGIGTDTQYF